This T cell receptor (beta chain) was profiled in a study of prognosis after radiotherapy for stage I lung cancer. Genomic DNA yielded TCR beta CDR3, amplified by two-round multiplex PCR. Amplification during the initial PCR round employed primers specific to each TRBV and TRBJ gene. One entry per CDR3 protein, called by TCRdb with MiXCR from the multiplex PCR reads. The table lists about 35,000 distinct CDR3 sequences, 32% of them singletons. Trimming removed 7 bases at V and 2 bases at J, with 8 bases between. Germline values: CDR1 SGHTA, CDR2 FQGNSA. The CDR3 runs to 13 residues. The material was PBMCs, obtained before or after stereotactic body radiation therapy (not recorded which). The clonotype comes from a donor older than 45 with non-small cell lung cancer. The genes are TRBV7-2 and TRBJ2-2; D gene ambiguous. This CDR3 reads CASTYKNTGELFF. The CDR3 DNA reads TGTGCCAGCACCTATAAAAACACCGGGGAGCTGTTTTTT.